This is a list of T cell receptor beta chains from one sample in a study of somatic mutations in cytotoxic T cells in rheumatoid arthritis. The data were produced by immunoSEQ multiplex PCR, yet TCRdb's version contains in-frame clones alone and is incomplete. This sample has roughly 13,000 clones; 60% to 85% occur once, and the top ten carry more than 15%. The sequenced material came from CD8+ T cells sorted from blood. Source of these receptors: an adult with rheumatoid arthritis. Each CDR3 is given with its conserved first and last residue. The D gene is left open where the match is weak. Size values are once, few and many counts, or a class for expanded clones, and some rows have none.

V	J	D	size	DNA	CDR3
TRBV11-2	TRBJ2-1	NA	NA	TGTGCCAGCTATGAGGGGCTCGAAATAAGCTCCTACAATGAGCAGTTCTTC	CASYEGLEISSYNEQFF
TRBV18	TRBJ1-1	NA	NA	TGTGCCAGCTCACCACCGGGGGAGTTGGGCCCTGAAGCTTTCTTT	CASSPPGELGPEAFF
TRBV5-6	TRBJ1-4	TRBD1	NA	TGTGCCAGCAGCCAGGAACAGGGGCGAAGTGAAAAACTGTTTTTT	CASSQEQGRSEKLFF
TRBV5-1	TRBJ2-3	TRBD2	NA	TGCGCCAGCAGCTTGGCGACTAGCGGGACAGATACGCAGTATTTT	CASSLATSGTDTQYF
TRBV7-6	TRBJ2-2	TRBD2	NA	TGTGCCAGCACCAGAGGTGGGGGACTAAACACCGGGGAGCTGTTTTTT	CASTRGGGLNTGELFF
TRBV7-2	TRBJ1-1	NA	NA	TGTGCCAGCAGCCAGGGGTGGTACACTGAAGCTTTCTTT	CASSQGWYTEAFF
TRBV7-9	TRBJ2-3	NA	NA	TGTGCCACCCCGGGGCATACGTACACAGATACGCAGTATTTT	CATPGHTYTDTQYF
TRBV14	TRBJ2-2	NA	NA	TGTGCCAGCAGCCACGATGGCGGTGGAGGGGAGCTGTTTTTT	CASSHDGGGGELFF
TRBV14	TRBJ2-1	TRBD2	NA	TGTGCCAGCAGCCCCAGATCTAGCGGGGTCTACAATGAGCAGTTCTTC	CASSPRSSGVYNEQFF
TRBV14	TRBJ1-1	NA	NA	TGTGCCAGCAGCCGGGATTGGCCGGAGGAGGGAGAAGCTTTCTTT	CASSRDWPEEGEAFF
TRBV5-6	TRBJ2-1	NA	NA	TGTGCCAGTGAGGCGGGGAGCTCCTACAATGAGCAGTTCTTC	CASEAGSSYNEQFF
TRBV7-2	TRBJ2-5	TRBD2	NA	TGTGCCAGCAGCAAGACTAGCGGGGTCCAAGAGACCCAGTACTTC	CASSKTSGVQETQYF
TRBV2	TRBJ2-2	NA	NA	TGTGCCAGCTACCTAAACACCGGGGAGCTGTTTTTT	CASYLNTGELFF
TRBV5-6	TRBJ2-5	TRBD2	NA	TGTGCCAGCAGCCCGGCTGCTAGCGGGGTGTGGGAGACCCAGTACTTC	CASSPAASGVWETQYF
TRBV27	TRBJ1-1	NA	NA	TGTGCCACCCAAACAGGGCCGAACACTGAAGCTTTCTTT	CATQTGPNTEAFF
TRBV11-2	TRBJ2-2	NA	NA	TGTGCCAGCAGCTTAGAAGGTTATGTGGGGGATAGCGGGGAGCTGTTTTTT	CASSLEGYVGDSGELFF
TRBV6-6	TRBJ1-5	NA	NA	TGTGCCAGCAGCCCTCTGGGGAGGGATCAGCCCCAGCATTTT	CASSPLGRDQPQHF
TRBV7-2	TRBJ1-2	NA	NA	TGTGCCAGCAGCTCCCCTAGGGCAGGGAAGTGGGGCTACACCTTC	CASSSPRAGKWGYTF
TRBV5-1	TRBJ1-5	NA	NA	TGCGCCAGCAGCTTGGCCCCCGGGGATAGCAATCAGCCCCAGCATTTT	CASSLAPGDSNQPQHF
TRBV6-5	TRBJ1-3	NA	NA	TGTGCCAGCAGTTCATGGACAGATGGAAACACCATATATTTT	CASSSWTDGNTIYF
TRBV19	TRBJ2-2	NA	NA	TGTGCCAGTAGGATCGTAAGAAACACCGGGGAGCTGTTTTTT	CASRIVRNTGELFF
TRBV6-5	TRBJ1-6	NA	NA	TGTGCCAGCAGTTACGAGGCCATCGGAAATTCACCCCTCCACTTT	CASSYEAIGNSPLHF
TRBV6-6	TRBJ1-6	NA	few	TGTGCCAGCAGTTACGAGGGGGGACCCACCCACTTT	CASSYEGGPTHF
TRBV9	TRBJ2-2	NA	NA	TGTGCCAGCAGCGTGGCCACCGGGGAGCTGTTTTTT	CASSVATGELFF
TRBV7-8	TRBJ1-1	TRBD1	NA	TGTGCCAGCAGCTTAGAGGGGGCAGGGAGCACTGAAGCTTTCTTT	CASSLEGAGSTEAFF
TRBV4-1	TRBJ1-1	NA	NA	TGCGCCAGCAGCCAAGGGCAGGGAGGGACTGAAGCTTTCTTT	CASSQGQGGTEAFF
TRBV28	TRBJ1-5	NA	NA	TGTGCCAGCAGTTACCCTTCGGGTCCCGGCGGTCAGCCCCAGCATTTT	CASSYPSGPGGQPQHF
TRBV6-1	TRBJ2-7	NA	NA	TGTGCCAGCAGTGAAGGCAAATACTCCTACGAGCAGTACTTC	CASSEGKYSYEQYF
TRBV6-1	TRBJ2-1	NA	NA	TGTGCCAGCAGGGAGGGTACAGCCTACAATGAGCAGTTCTTC	CASREGTAYNEQFF
TRBV7-8	TRBJ2-1	TRBD2	NA	TGTGCCAGCAGCCCCCGGGGGGGCAGGGACAATGAGCAGTTCTTC	CASSPRGGRDNEQFF
TRBV27	TRBJ2-2	NA	NA	TGTGCCAGCAGTTTCGGAAGGTTCACCGGGGAGCTGTTTTTT	CASSFGRFTGELFF
TRBV13	TRBJ2-7	NA	NA	TGTGCCAGCAGCTTGTCTCCTACCCTATTGTCCGAGCAGTACTTC	CASSLSPTLLSEQYF
TRBV28	TRBJ1-2	NA	NA	TGTGCCAGCAGTTTAAGTTCTAATGGGGTGGCGGACTATGGCTACACCTTC	CASSLSSNGVADYGYTF
TRBV5-4	TRBJ1-6	NA	NA	TGTGCCACTTCCGGGACGGCGAATTCACCCCTCCACTTT	CATSGTANSPLHF
TRBV10-3	TRBJ1-2	NA	NA	TGTGCCATCAGTGAGTCGGCTGGCTTAAACTATGGCTACACCTTC	CAISESAGLNYGYTF
TRBV4-1	TRBJ1-6	NA	NA	TGCGCCAGCAGCCAAGAATACTCAGGACCCTATTCACCCCTCCACTTT	CASSQEYSGPYSPLHF
TRBV4-2	TRBJ1-1	NA	NA	TGTGCCAGCAGCCAAGGAGGAGGGGACCTCCTAAACACTGAAGCTTTCTTT	CASSQGGGDLLNTEAFF